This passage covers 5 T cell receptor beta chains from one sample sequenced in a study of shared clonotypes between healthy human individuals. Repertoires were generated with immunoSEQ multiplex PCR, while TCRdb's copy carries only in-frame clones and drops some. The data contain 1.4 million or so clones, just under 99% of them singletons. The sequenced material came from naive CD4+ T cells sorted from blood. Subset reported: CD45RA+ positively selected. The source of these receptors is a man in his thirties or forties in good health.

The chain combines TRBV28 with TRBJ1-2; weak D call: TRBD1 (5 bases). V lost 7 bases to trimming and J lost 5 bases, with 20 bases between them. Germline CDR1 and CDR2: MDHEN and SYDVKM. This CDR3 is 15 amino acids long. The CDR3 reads CASKPQFGRAYGYTF. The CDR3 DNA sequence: TGTGCCAGCAAGCCCCAGTTCGGCAGGGCTTATGGCTACACCTTC.

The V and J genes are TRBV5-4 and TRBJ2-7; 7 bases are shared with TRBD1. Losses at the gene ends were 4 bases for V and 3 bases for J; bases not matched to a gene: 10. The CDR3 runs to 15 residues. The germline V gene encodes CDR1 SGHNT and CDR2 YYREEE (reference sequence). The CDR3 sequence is CASSHDRVGYYEQYF. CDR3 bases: TGTGCCAGCAGCCACGACAGGGTGGGTTACTACGAGCAGTACTTC.

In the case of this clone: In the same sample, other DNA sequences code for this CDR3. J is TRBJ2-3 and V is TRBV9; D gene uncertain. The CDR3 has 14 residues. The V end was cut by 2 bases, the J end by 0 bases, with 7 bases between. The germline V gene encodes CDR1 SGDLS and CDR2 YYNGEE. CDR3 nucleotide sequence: TGTGCCAGCAGCGTCGCTAGTAGCACAGATACGCAGTATTTT. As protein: CASSVASSTDTQYF.

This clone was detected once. CDR3 nucleotides: TGTGCCAGCAGCGTAGGAGGCGGGAGCTGGGAGACCCAGTACTTC. It translates to CASSVGGGSWETQYF. This sequence joins TRBV9 and TRBJ2-5; TRBD2 agrees at 7 bases. CDR1 is SGDLS and CDR2 is YYNGEE in the germline V gene. The CDR3 totals 15 residues. After removal of 0 bases from V and 5 bases from J, the junction contained 7 bases not matched to a gene. The full variable domain, with the rest looked up from reference TRBV9 and TRBJ2-5, is DSGVTQTPKHLITATGQRVTLRCSPRSGDLSVYWYQQSLDQGLQFLIQYYNGEERAKGNILERFSAQQFPDLHSELNLSSLELGDSALYFCASSVGGGSWETQYFGPGTRLLVL.

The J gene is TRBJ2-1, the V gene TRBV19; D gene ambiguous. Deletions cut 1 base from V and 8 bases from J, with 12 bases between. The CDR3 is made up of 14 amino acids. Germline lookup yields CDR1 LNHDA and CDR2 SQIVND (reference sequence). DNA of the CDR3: TGTGCCAGTAGTATAGGTTCCGTGTTGGATGAGCAGTTCTTC. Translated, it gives CASSIGSVLDEQFF.